This T cell receptor beta chain was observed in a study of T cells expressing NK-cell markers. TCRdb re-called the 5' RACE reads; one entry per CDR3 protein, DNA not given. This table lists about 170,000 distinct CDR3 sequences. Germline lookup yields CDR1 SEHNR and CDR2 FQNEAQ (reference sequence). The CDR3 has 15 residues. This TCR derives from a man between 18 and 69 years old in good health. The sequencing input was blood T cells: a sorted CD56 or NKG2C T cell subset, CD4+ or CD8+ T cells, or bulk PBMC T cells (not recorded which). This rearrangement joins TRBV7-9 to TRBJ2-1; without DNA, the TCRdb call of TRBD1 cannot be checked. The CDR3 sequence is CASSLGGDIYNEQFF.